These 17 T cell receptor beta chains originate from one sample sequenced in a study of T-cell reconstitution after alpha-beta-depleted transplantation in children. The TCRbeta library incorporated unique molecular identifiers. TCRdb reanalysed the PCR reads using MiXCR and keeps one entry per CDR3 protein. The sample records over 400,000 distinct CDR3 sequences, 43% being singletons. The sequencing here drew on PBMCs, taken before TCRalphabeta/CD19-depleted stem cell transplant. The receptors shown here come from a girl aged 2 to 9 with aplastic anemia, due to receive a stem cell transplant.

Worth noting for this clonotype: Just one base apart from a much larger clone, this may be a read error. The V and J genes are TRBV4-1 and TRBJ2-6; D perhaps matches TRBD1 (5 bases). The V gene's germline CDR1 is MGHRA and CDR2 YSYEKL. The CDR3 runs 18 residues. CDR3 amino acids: CASSQDLLYGSGANILTF. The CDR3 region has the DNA TGCGCCAGCAGCCAAGATCTTTTGTATGGCTCTGGGGCCAACATCCTGACTTTC.

The CDR3: CAISATVSSGGVADTQYF. In DNA form, the CDR3 reads TGTGCCATCAGTGCCACCGTGAGTAGCGGGGGCGTCGCAGATACGCAGTATTTT. This sequence joins TRBV10-3 and TRBJ2-3, with 9 bases matching TRBD2. In germline, CDR1 is ENHRY, CDR2 SYGVKD. This CDR3 is built from 18 residues. V was pared by 4 bases and J by 4 bases, with 15 bases of the junction left unmatched.

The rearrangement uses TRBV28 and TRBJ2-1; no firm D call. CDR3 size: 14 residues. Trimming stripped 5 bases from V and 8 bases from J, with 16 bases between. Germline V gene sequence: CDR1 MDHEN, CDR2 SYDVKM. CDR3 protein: CASSPLGPGYEQFF. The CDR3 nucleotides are TGTGCCAGCAGTCCCTTAGGACCCGGGTATGAGCAGTTCTTC. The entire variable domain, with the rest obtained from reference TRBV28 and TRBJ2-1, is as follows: DVKVTQSSRYLVKRTGEKVFLECVQDMDHENMFWYRQDPGLGLRLIYFSYDVKMKEKGDIPEGYSVSREKKERFSLILESASTNQTSMYLCASSPLGPGYEQFFGPGTRLTVL.

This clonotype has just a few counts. The CDR3 protein is CASSGSGRATGELFF. DNA for the CDR3: TGTGCCAGCAGTGGTAGCGGGAGGGCCACCGGGGAGCTGTTTTTT. This rearrangement joins TRBV27 to TRBJ2-2, with 11 bases matching TRBD2. Trimming at V came to 5 bases and at J to 4 bases, leaving 3 bases not matched to a gene. The CDR3 is 15 residues long. Germline CDR1 and CDR2: MNHEY and SMNVEV (reference sequence).

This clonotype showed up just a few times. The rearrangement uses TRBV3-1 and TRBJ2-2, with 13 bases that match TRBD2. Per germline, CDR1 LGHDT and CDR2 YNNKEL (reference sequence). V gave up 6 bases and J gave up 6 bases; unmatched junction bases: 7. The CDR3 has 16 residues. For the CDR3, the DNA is TGTGCCAGCAGTCTTAGGGGACTAGCGGGACCCGGGGAGCTGTTTTTT. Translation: CASSLRGLAGPGELFF.

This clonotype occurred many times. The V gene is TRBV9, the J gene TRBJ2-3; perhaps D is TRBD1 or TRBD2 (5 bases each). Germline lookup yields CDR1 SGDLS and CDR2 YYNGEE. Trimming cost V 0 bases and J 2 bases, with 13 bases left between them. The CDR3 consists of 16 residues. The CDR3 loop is CASSVGGRQHTDTQYF. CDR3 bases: TGTGCCAGCAGCGTAGGGGGGAGACAGCACACAGATACGCAGTATTTT. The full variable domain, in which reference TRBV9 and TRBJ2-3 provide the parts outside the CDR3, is DSGVTQTPKHLITATGQRVTLRCSPRSGDLSVYWYQQSLDQGLQFLIQYYNGEERAKGNILERFSAQQFPDLHSELNLSSLELGDSALYFCASSVGGRQHTDTQYFGPGTRLTVL.

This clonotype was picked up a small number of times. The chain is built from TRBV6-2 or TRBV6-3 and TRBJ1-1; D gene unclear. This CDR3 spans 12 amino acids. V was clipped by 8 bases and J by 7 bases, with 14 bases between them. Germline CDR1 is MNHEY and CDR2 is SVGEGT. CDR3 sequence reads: CASGRFNLEAFF. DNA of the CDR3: TGTGCCAGCGGCCGGTTCAATCTTGAAGCTTTCTTT.

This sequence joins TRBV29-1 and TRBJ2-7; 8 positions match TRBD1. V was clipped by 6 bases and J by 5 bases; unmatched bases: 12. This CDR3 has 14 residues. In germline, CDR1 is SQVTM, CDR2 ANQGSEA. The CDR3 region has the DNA TGCAGCGTCCTAGTCGGACAGGGACGACACGAGCAGTACTTC. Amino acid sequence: CSVLVGQGRHEQYF.

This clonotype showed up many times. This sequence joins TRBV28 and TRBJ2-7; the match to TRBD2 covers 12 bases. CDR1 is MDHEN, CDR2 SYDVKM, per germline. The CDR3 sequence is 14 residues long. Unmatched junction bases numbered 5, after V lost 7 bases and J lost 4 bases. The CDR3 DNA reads TGTGCCAGCACCCTCGGACTAGCGGGATACGAGCAGTACTTC. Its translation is CASTLGLAGYEQYF.

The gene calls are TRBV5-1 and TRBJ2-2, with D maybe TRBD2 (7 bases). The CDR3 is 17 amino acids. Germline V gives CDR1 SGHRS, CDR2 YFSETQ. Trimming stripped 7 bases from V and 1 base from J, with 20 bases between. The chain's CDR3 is CASWPGRGGLNTGELFF. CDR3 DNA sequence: TGCGCCAGCTGGCCTGGCAGGGGAGGGCTGAACACCGGGGAGCTGTTTTTT.

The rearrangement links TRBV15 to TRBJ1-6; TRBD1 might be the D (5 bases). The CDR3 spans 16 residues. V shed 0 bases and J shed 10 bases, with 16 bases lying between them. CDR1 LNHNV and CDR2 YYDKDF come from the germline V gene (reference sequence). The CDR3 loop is CATSREFVREVSPLHF. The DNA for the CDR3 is TGTGCCACCAGCAGAGAGTTTGTCAGGGAAGTGTCACCCCTCCACTTT.

CDR3: CASRILGRNTEAFF. The CDR3 DNA reads as TGTGCCAGCAGGATCCTCGGACGTAACACTGAAGCTTTCTTT. The chain joins TRBV12-3 or TRBV12-4 to TRBJ1-1; unclear D gene. CDR3 size: 14 residues. Trimming stripped 6 bases from V and 2 bases from J, with 13 bases between.

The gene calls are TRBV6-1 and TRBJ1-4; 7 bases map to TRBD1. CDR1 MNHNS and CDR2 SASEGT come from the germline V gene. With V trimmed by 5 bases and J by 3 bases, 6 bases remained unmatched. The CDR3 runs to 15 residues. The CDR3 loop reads CASSTRTGPNEKLFF. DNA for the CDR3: TGTGCCAGCAGTACGCGGACAGGTCCTAATGAAAAACTGTTTTTT.

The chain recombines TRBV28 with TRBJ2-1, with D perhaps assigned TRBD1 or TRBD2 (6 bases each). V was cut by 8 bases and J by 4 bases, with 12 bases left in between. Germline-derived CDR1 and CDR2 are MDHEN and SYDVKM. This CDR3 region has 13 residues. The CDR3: CASLGGLYNEQFF. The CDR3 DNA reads TGTGCCAGCCTAGGGGGGTTATACAATGAGCAGTTCTTC.

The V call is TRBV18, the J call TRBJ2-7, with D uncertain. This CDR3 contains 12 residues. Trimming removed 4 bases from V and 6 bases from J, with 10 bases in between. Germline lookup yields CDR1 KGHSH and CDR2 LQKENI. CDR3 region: CASSLSYPEQYF. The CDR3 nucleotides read TGTGCCAGCTCACTCTCCTATCCCGAGCAGTACTTC.

In DNA, the CDR3 is TGTGCCAGCAGCACCACCTACAGGGACAACTATGGCTACACCTTC. It yields the protein CASSTTYRDNYGYTF. V gene TRBV27 combines with J gene TRBJ1-2; D possibly corresponds to TRBD1 (6 bases). CDR3 length: 15 amino acids. Germline loops: CDR1 MNHEY, CDR2 SMNVEV (reference sequence). V was shortened by 6 bases and J by 2 bases, with 16 bases between the two germline ends.

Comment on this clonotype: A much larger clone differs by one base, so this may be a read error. CDR3: CASSLSGTSIQPQHF. The CDR3 nucleotides are TGCGCCAGCAGCTTGAGTGGGACAAGCATTCAGCCCCAGCATTTT. V and J are TRBV5-1 and TRBJ1-5; possibly TRBD1 for D (6 bases). The CDR3 is 15 residues long. Germline V gives CDR1 SGHRS, CDR2 YFSETQ.